The T cell receptor beta chain described here comes from a study of blood T cell repertoires in COVID-19. Overall study context: There were acute and convalescent COVID-19 samples, and they came from the United States, Italy and Spain.

The protocol was immunoSEQ multiplex PCR, while the TCRdb copy is restricted to in-frame clones and leaves out a portion. This sample has 180,000 or so clones, with around 80% found just once. Trimming removed 7 bases from V and 8 bases from J; junction bases left unmatched: 13. There are 13 residues in the CDR3. Germline V gives CDR1 GTSNPN, CDR2 SVGIG (reference sequence). This rearrangement joins TRBV30 to TRBJ1-2, with 7 positions matching TRBD1. This sequence was found in a man over 45 who had recovered from COVID-19. Specimen: peripheral blood. The CDR3 DNA sequence: TGTGCCTTACGTTCGACAGGGTCAGGAGGCTACACCTTC. Its translation: CALRSTGSGGYTF.